The clone carrying this T cell receptor beta chain was counted between two and nine times. The antigen is not known. Between the trimmed V and J ends, which lost 5 bases and 1 base, there was a span of 9 bases. The germline CDR1 and CDR2 sequences are MGHDK and SYGVNS. This CDR3 has 14 amino acids. The sample comes from a study of beta chain features in type 1 diabetes. Study overall: Patients did not differ from healthy donors in age, gender or cell yield. Notes on the study in general: Fewer insertions but more deletions were seen at VDJ junctions in type 1 diabetes patients. Within each of all four CD4+ subsets, Type 1 diabetes patients had TCRB CDR3s that were moderately but significantly shorter.

Sorting that relied on CD45RO/CCR7/CD25/CD127/CD95/CD27 yielded CD4+ naive, central memory, regulatory and stem cell-like memory cells. The entirety of the isolated RNA underwent reverse transcription, so expressed TCRB transcripts were sequenced. An average of approximately 3.6 million reads was obtained for naive, central memory and regulatory T cell samples. Assay: immunoSEQ multiplex PCR; the TCRdb copy retains only in-frame clones and omits some. The sample has some 350,000 clones, 13% seen once; the top ten hold roughly 0.015%. The TCR was taken from a woman under 30 with type 1 diabetes. The chain links TRBV25-1 to TRBJ2-1; perhaps TRBD1 as D (6 bases). Sequenced sample: naive CD4+ T cells from blood. The CDR3 nucleotides read TGTGCCAGCAGTTCTCAGGGGTCCTACAATGAGCAGTTCTTC. It yields the protein CASSSQGSYNEQFF.